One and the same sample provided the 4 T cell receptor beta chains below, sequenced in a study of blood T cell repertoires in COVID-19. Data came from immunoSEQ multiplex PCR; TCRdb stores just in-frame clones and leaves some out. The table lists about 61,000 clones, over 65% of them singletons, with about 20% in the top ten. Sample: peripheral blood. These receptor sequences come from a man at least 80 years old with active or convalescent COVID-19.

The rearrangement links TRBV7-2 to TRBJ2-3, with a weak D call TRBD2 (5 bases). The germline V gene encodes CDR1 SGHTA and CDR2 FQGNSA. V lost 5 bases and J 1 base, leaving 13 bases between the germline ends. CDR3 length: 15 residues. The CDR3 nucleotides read TGTGCCAGCAGCACCGGACGGACTGGCACAGATACGCAGTATTTT. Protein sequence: CASSTGRTGTDTQYF.

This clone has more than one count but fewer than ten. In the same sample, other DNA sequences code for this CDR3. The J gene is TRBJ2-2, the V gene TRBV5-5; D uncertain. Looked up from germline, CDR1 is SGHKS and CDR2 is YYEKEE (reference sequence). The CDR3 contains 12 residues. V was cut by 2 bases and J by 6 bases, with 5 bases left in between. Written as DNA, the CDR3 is TGTGCCAGCAGCTTCAGTTCCGGGGAGCTGTTTTTT. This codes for CASSFSSGELFF.

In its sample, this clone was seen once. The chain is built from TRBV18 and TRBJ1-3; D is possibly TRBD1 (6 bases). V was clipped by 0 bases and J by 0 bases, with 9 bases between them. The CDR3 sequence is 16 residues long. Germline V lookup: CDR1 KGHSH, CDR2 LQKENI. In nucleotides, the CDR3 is TGTGCCAGCTCACCACCGGGACATCACTCTGGAAACACCATATATTTT. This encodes CASSPPGHHSGNTIYF. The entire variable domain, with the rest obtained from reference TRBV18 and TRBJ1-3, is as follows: NAGVMQNPRHLVRRRGQEARLRCSPMKGHSHVYWYRQLPEEGLKFMVYLQKENIIDESGMPKERFSAEFPKEGPSILRIQQVVRGDSAAYFCASSPPGHHSGNTIYFGEGSWLTVV.

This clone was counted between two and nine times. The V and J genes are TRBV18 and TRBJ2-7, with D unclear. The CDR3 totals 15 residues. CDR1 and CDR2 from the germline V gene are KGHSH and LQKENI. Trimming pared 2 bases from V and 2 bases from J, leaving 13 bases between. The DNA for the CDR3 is TGTGCCAGCTCACCAGGCTCCGTGGGCACCTACGAGCAGTACTTC. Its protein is CASSPGSVGTYEQYF. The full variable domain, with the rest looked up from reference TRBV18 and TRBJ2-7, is NAGVMQNPRHLVRRRGQEARLRCSPMKGHSHVYWYRQLPEEGLKFMVYLQKENIIDESGMPKERFSAEFPKEGPSILRIQQVVRGDSAAYFCASSPGSVGTYEQYFGPGTRLTVT.